This T cell receptor beta chain originates from a study of T cells in Graves' hyperthyroidism and ophthalmopathy. This CDR3 has 14 amino acids. CDR1 and CDR2 (germline): SGHVS, FNYEAQ. After removal of 5 bases from V and 3 bases from J, the junction contained 7 bases not matched to a gene. The table lists this clonotype with many counts. Amplified TCR beta CDR3 regions came from RNA transcripts. The HTBI primer set was used in a first-round RT-PCR of the TCR CDR3. TCRdb reprocessed the multiplex PCR reads with MiXCR, giving one entry per CDR3 protein. Counted here are approximately 590,000 distinct CDR3 sequences, just over 45% occurring once; the ten biggest clones make up 6.5% to 9%.

The source is a woman under 30 with Graves' hyperthyroidism. This rearrangement joins TRBV7-6 to TRBJ2-7; 7 bases are shared with TRBD1. Sequencing was carried out using peripheral blood or thyroid tissue (not recorded which). As DNA, the CDR3 is TGTGCCAGCAGCCGCGGACAGGCGGACTACGAGCAGTACTTC. Translating it yields CASSRGQADYEQYF.